The 13 T cell receptor beta chains below were found in one sample sequenced in a study of cytotoxic CD8 clonotypes in ibrutinib-treated CLL. Here immunoSEQ multiplex PCR was the method, and the copy in TCRdb shows in-frame clones only, minus some. The sample lists roughly 130,000 clones; about four fifths were seen once. The sample here was PBMCs, taken after 12 months of ibrutinib treatment. These receptors were taken from a human donor with chronic lymphocytic leukemia.

The chain uses TRBV2 and TRBJ2-1; 11 bases align to TRBD2. Per germline, CDR1 SNHLY and CDR2 FYNNEI. V trimming: 1 base; J trimming: 6 bases; junction bases outside the gene matches: 8. The CDR3 consists of 17 residues. The CDR3 nucleotides read TGTGCCAGCAGTGAAGTACTAGCGGGAGAGGCGGGCAATGAGCAGTTCTTC. Residues: CASSEVLAGEAGNEQFF.

V usage is TRBV7-2 and J usage is TRBJ2-7; D may match TRBD1 or TRBD2 (6 bases each). This CDR3 region has 16 residues. Trimming left V 0 bases short and J 12 bases short, with 24 bases between. CDR1 and CDR2 from the germline V gene are SGHTA and FQGNSA. The CDR3 bases are TGTGCCAGCAGCTTAGCGCTGGTCGGCAGGGGACTTGATTTGTACTTC. Translating it yields CASSLALVGRGLDLYF.

The CDR3 DNA reads TGTGCCAGTAGTCCCTACATCGAATCGGGCGAGCAGTACTTC. Translation: CASSPYIESGEQYF. The chain has TRBV19 and TRBJ2-7, with unresolved D. The CDR3 sequence is 14 residues long. Germline V lookup: CDR1 LNHDA, CDR2 SQIVND (reference sequence). V lost 5 bases, J lost 6 bases, and 17 bases lay in between.

The chain carries TRBV19 and TRBJ1-2; unclear D gene. Germline-derived CDR1 and CDR2 are LNHDA and SQIVND (reference sequence). The CDR3 spans 13 residues. The V end was cut by 5 bases, the J end by 0 bases, with 7 bases between. The DNA of the CDR3 is TGTGCCAGTAGTCGGGATACTAACTATGGCTACACCTTC. Protein: CASSRDTNYGYTF.

CDR3 DNA: TGTGCCAGCAGCTTAAAGCGGGAAAGCACAGATACGCAGTATTTT. Translating it yields CASSLKRESTDTQYF. The V gene is TRBV13, the J gene TRBJ2-3; 7 nucleotides align to TRBD2. Germline lookup yields CDR1 PRHDT and CDR2 FYEKMQ (reference sequence). This CDR3 contains 15 residues. The ends lost 2 bases at V and 0 bases at J; junction bases unmatched: 2.

The chain couples TRBV7-2 to TRBJ2-7, with D perhaps matching TRBD2 (6 bases). CDR1 and CDR2 (germline): SGHTA, FQGNSA. Deletions cut 5 bases from V and 0 bases from J, with 14 bases between. The CDR3 contains 15 residues. CDR3 sequence: CASSVRRASSYEQYF. CDR3 nucleotides: TGTGCCAGCAGCGTAAGGAGGGCCAGCTCCTACGAGCAGTACTTC.

This chain uses TRBV11-2 with TRBJ2-5; 7 bases fit TRBD2. J gave up 0 bases and V 3 bases, and 4 bases lay outside the gene matches. Germline CDR1 and CDR2: SGHAT and FQNNGV. The CDR3 runs to 15 residues. The CDR3 nucleotides are TGTGCCAGCAGCTTGACTAGCTGGTACCAAGAGACCCAGTACTTC. It translates to CASSLTSWYQETQYF.

The table lists this clone with a count of one. The chain couples TRBV19 to TRBJ1-1; TRBD1 aligns across 7 bases. Germline V CDR1 and CDR2: LNHDA, SQIVND (reference sequence). The CDR3 is made up of 11 amino acids. The junction had 5 bases not matched to a gene; V was cut back by 8 bases and J by 8 bases. CDR3 in DNA: TGTGCCAGTGTTTACAGGGGCGAAGCTTTCTTT. Residues: CASVYRGEAFF.

This chain links TRBV6-5 with TRBJ2-1; 11 bases are shared with TRBD2. From germline, CDR1 is MNHEY and CDR2 SVGAGI. The CDR3 has 14 residues. The junction had 7 bases not matched to a gene; V was cut back by 6 bases and J by 9 bases. The CDR3 sequence is CASSRNSGRAEQFF. CDR3 in DNA: TGTGCCAGCAGCCGAAATAGCGGGAGGGCTGAGCAGTTCTTC.

The chain employs TRBV6-5 and TRBJ2-3; the D gene is possibly TRBD2 (5 bases). The CDR3 has 13 residues. CDR1 is MNHEY and CDR2 is SVGAGI in the germline V gene. Here the CDR3 DNA reads TGTTCTGAAGAGAGGGATTCTAGCGATACGCAGTATTTT. This codes for CSEERDSSDTQYF.

This clone turned up a few times. The rearrangement joins TRBV5-1 to TRBJ2-1; no firm D call. Germline V CDR1 and CDR2: SGHRS, YFSETQ. The CDR3 sequence is 14 residues long. V lost 0 bases, J lost 10 bases, and 14 bases lay in between. CDR3 sequence: CASSLVVIGSEQFF. The CDR3 DNA follows: TGCGCCAGCAGCTTGGTCGTTATCGGGTCGGAGCAGTTCTTC.

The J gene is TRBJ2-2, the V gene TRBV6-6; 9 bases line up with TRBD1. J gave up 9 bases and V 5 bases, and 13 bases lay outside the gene matches. This CDR3 spans 16 amino acids. Germline CDR1 MNHNY, CDR2 SVGAGI (reference sequence). The CDR3 DNA reads as TGTGCCAGCAGTACCCCAAAAACAGGGGGCATAAGGGAGCTGTTTTTT. Its translation is CASSTPKTGGIRELFF.

The V call is TRBV4-1, the J call TRBJ2-2; D perhaps matches TRBD1 (5 bases). Germline CDR1 MGHRA, CDR2 YSYEKL. The V gene lost 6 bases and the J gene lost 2 bases, with 7 bases spanning the gap. The CDR3 extends over 13 amino acids. The CDR3 DNA is TGCGCCAGCAGTCGGACAAACACCGGGGAGCTGTTTTTT. This sequence encodes CASSRTNTGELFF.